This T cell receptor beta chain was sequenced during a study of T cells after yellow fever vaccination. As for the study in general: Among memory cells, EM, EMRA, CM and Tscm subsets were sorted using CD3, CD45RA, CCR7 and CD95. Preparing low-cell-number fractions relied on SMART-Seq v4 Ultra Low Input. General observations from the study: There was a small share of clonotypes that showed up in both the CD4 and CD8 compartments.

This clonotype was detected many times. The CDR3 totals 15 residues. Per germline, CDR1 SGHRS and CDR2 YFSETQ. V was pared by 3 bases and J by 4 bases, with 6 bases of the junction left unmatched. TCRdb recomputed calls from the 5' RACE reads with MiXCR, one row per CDR3 protein. The repertoire holds roughly 56,000 distinct CDR3 sequences, approximately 5.7% seen once, with around 30% in the top ten. The sequencing here drew on PBMCs, either bulk or a sorted T-cell subset (CD4+, CD8+, memory, or dextramer-sorted; not recorded which), taken on the day of the yellow fever booster vaccination. The chain carries TRBV5-1 and TRBJ2-3; 9 bases fit TRBD2. The sequence was collected from a man aged 18-30 years who received the YFV17D yellow fever vaccine. The CDR3 region has the DNA TGCGCCAGCAGCTCAGTAGCGGGGGAGGCAGATACGCAGTATTTT. It yields the protein CASSSVAGEADTQYF.